This T cell receptor (beta chain) was sequenced in a study of blood T cell repertoires in COVID-19. About the study: COVID-19 samples from acute and convalescent phases originated in the United States, Italy and Spain. In each case, the material was cDNA or gDNA derived from T cells, B-cell-depleted T cells, or PBMCs.

The method was immunoSEQ multiplex PCR; TCRdb's version includes in-frame clones alone and lacks a portion of them. The sample records roughly 150,000 clones, around 83% being singletons. Germline assignment: CDR1 SGHTA and CDR2 FQGTGA. This CDR3 is built from 15 residues. The V gene end was trimmed by 7 bases and the J gene end by 6 bases; junction bases not matched to a gene: 7. The sequence was obtained from a woman aged 60-75 years with COVID-19, enrolled during active disease. This sequence joins TRBV7-3 and TRBJ2-2; the match to TRBD2 covers 11 bases. Material: peripheral blood. The CDR3 loop reads CASTSLAGGAGELFF. CDR3 in DNA: TGTGCCAGCACCTCCCTAGCGGGGGGCGCCGGGGAGCTGTTTTTT.